This T cell receptor (beta chain) was identified during a study of T cells in Graves' hyperthyroidism and ophthalmopathy. TCR beta CDR3 sequences were amplified from RNA transcripts. HTBI primers were the set used in a first-round RT-PCR of the TCR CDR3. MiXCR was run by TCRdb on the multiplex PCR reads, yielding one entry per CDR3 protein. The sample holds about 520,000 distinct CDR3 sequences; less than 25% are singletons and the top ten take about 30%. The study left out patients who had uncontrolled infection, other autoimmune disease, pregnancy or lactation. This sequence originates from a man between 18 and 29 years old with Graves' hyperthyroidism. Specimen: blood.

The CDR3 region has the DNA TGTGCCACCAGTGATTCCGGACAGAGCGAGCAGTACTTC. This translates into CATSDSGQSEQYF. V is TRBV24-1 and J is TRBJ2-7; D is perhaps TRBD1 (6 bases). Germline lookup yields CDR1 KGHDR and CDR2 SFDVKD. CDR3 length equals 13 residues. Deletions cut 2 bases from V and 6 bases from J, with 10 bases between.